The subject of this entry is one T cell receptor beta chain. What it binds is not known. Sequencing used immunoSEQ multiplex PCR; TCRdb keeps in-frame clones, though not all of them. The table records about 82,000 clones, 85% to 90% of them present only once. V shed 8 bases and J shed 5 bases, with 12 bases lying between them. Germline lookup yields CDR1 MNHEY and CDR2 SMNVEV (reference sequence). The CDR3 loop spans 12 amino acids. This entry is derived from a study of OX40 agonist ivuxolimab in advanced cancers. In the study overall: Partial responses occurred in Three dose-escalation patients, one with hepatocellular carcinoma and two with cutaneous melanoma. Study-level results: People who partly responded at 0.1-3.0 mg/kg had some of the least clonal expansion seen. The study observed clonal expansion of CD4+ and CD8+ blood T cells by week 6 at 0.1 to 3.0 mg/kg.

This chain uses TRBV27 with TRBJ1-2; D call uncertain. This receptor was taken from an adult with an advanced solid tumor such as melanoma, head and neck, liver or kidney cancer. Specimen: CD4+ or CD8+ T cells sorted from blood, collected in a trial of the OX40 agonist ivuxolimab. CDR3 sequence: CASGNRVYGYTF. The CDR3 DNA sequence: TGTGCCAGCGGGAATAGGGTTTATGGCTACACCTTC.